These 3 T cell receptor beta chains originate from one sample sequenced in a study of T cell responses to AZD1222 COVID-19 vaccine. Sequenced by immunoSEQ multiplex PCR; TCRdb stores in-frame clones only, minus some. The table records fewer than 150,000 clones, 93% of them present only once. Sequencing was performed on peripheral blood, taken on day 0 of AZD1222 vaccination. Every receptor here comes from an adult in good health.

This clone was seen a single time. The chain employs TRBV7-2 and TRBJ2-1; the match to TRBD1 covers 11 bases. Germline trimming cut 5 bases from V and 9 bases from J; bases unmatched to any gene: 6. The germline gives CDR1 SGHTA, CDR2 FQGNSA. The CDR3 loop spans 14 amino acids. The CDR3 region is CASSLDGTGGEQFF. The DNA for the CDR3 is TGTGCCAGCAGCCTAGACGGGACAGGGGGTGAGCAGTTCTTC.

Here the CDR3 DNA reads TGTGCCAGCACCGCACGGGCAGTGGGGACCCCCGTTGCCTACGAGCAGTACTTC. Protein product: CASTARAVGTPVAYEQYF. This chain links TRBV2 with TRBJ2-7; D may be TRBD1 or TRBD2 (5 bases each). This CDR3 spans 18 amino acids. Trimming pared 7 bases from V and 2 bases from J, leaving 27 bases between. The germline CDR1 and CDR2 sequences are SNHLY and FYNNEI. The whole variable domain, remainder taken from reference TRBV2 and TRBJ2-7, is EPEVTQTPSHQVTQMGQEVILRCVPISNHLYFYWYRQILGQKVEFLVSFYNNEISEKSEIFDDQFSVERPDGSNFTLKIRSTKLEDSAMYFCASTARAVGTPVAYEQYFGPGTRLTVT.

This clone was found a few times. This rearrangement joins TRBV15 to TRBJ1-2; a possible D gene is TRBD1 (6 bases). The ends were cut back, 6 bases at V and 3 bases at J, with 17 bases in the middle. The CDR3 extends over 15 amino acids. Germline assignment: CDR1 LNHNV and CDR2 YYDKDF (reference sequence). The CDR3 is CATRDPGTNYYGYTF. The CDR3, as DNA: TGTGCCACCAGAGACCCCGGGACAAACTACTATGGCTACACCTTC.